Shown below are 5 T cell receptor beta chains from a single sample sequenced in a study of cytomegalovirus exposure and HLA in healthy donors (dated by TCRdb to the late 2010s). The receptor library was made with the immunoSEQ multiplex PCR assay. For the multiplex PCR, a mixture combining 60 forward primers for TCR Vbeta segments and 13 reverse primers for TCR Jbeta segments was used. TCRdb's version of the immuneACCESS table is confined to in-frame rearrangements and falls short of the full clone set. An unresolved V gene accounts for under half of the shortfall where checked; the remainder is of unknown origin. In this sample the table shows tens of thousands of clones, around 64% of which occur a single time. The ten largest clones represent approximately 3% of the sample. What was sequenced was PBMCs. These receptors were collected from a woman aged 45 to 65 in good health and CMV-seronegative.

This chain uses TRBV5-1 with TRBJ1-1, with D maybe TRBD1 (6 bases). CDR1 SGHRS and CDR2 YFSETQ come from the germline V gene. The CDR3 has 14 amino acids. The ends were cut back, 4 bases at V and 4 bases at J, with 14 bases in the middle. CDR3 sequence: CASSVEQGITEAFF. CDR3 bases: TGCGCCAGCAGCGTTGAGCAGGGGATCACTGAAGCTTTCTTT.

The chain employs TRBV29-1 and TRBJ1-3, with D perhaps TRBD1 (5 bases). Germline V gene lookup returns CDR1 SQVTM and CDR2 ANQGSEA. This CDR3 region has 15 residues. V shed 5 bases and J shed 0 bases, with 14 bases lying between them. CDR3 sequence reads: CSVSTARSSGNTIYF. In nucleotides, the CDR3 is TGCAGCGTTTCGACAGCGAGGAGCTCTGGAAACACCATATATTTT.

V gene TRBV9 combines with J gene TRBJ1-2, with D perhaps TRBD1 (5 bases). Deletions cut 2 bases from V and 8 bases from J, with 10 bases between. This CDR3 is 12 amino acids long. CDR1 and CDR2 from the germline V gene are SGDLS and YYNGEE. DNA of the CDR3: TGTGCCAGCAGCGTCGTAGGGGAAGGCTACACCTTC. Its translation is CASSVVGEGYTF. The full variable domain, completed using reference TRBV9 and TRBJ1-2, is DSGVTQTPKHLITATGQRVTLRCSPRSGDLSVYWYQQSLDQGLQFLIQYYNGEERAKGNILERFSAQQFPDLHSELNLSSLELGDSALYFCASSVVGEGYTFGSGTRLTVV.

This rearrangement joins TRBV7-2 to TRBJ2-5; 10 bases agree with TRBD2. Germline V gives CDR1 SGHTA, CDR2 FQGNSA. V lost 3 bases to trimming and J lost 5 bases; unmatched junction nucleotides: 6. CDR3 size: 15 residues. The DNA of the CDR3 is TGTGCCAGCAGCTTCGCCGGGACTAGCGTGGAGACCCAGTACTTC. Translated, it gives CASSFAGTSVETQYF.

The chain has TRBV28 and TRBJ2-1, with D perhaps matching TRBD2 (6 bases). Trimming cost V 7 bases and J 5 bases, with 9 bases left between them. The CDR3 extends over 12 amino acids. CDR1 is MDHEN and CDR2 is SYDVKM in the germline V gene. DNA of the CDR3: TGTGCCAGCAATGCGGGAAACAATGAGCAGTTCTTC. Encoded protein: CASNAGNNEQFF.